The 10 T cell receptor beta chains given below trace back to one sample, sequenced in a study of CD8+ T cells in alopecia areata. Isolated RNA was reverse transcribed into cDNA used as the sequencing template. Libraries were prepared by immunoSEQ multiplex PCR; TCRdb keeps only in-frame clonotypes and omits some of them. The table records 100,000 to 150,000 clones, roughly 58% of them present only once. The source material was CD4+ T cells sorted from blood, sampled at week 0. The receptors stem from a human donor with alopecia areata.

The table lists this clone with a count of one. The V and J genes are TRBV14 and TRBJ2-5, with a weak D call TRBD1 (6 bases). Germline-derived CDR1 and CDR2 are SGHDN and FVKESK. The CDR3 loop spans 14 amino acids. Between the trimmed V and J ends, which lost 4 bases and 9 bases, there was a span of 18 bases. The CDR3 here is CASSRDRLIRAQYF. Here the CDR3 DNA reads TGTGCCAGCAGCCGTGACAGGTTAATCAGAGCCCAGTACTTC. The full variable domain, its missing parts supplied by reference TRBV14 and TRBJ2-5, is EAGVTQFPSHSVIEKGQTVTLRCDPISGHDNLYWYRRVMGKEIKFLLHFVKESKQDESGMPNNRFLAERTGGTYSTLKVQPAELEDSGVYFCASSRDRLIRAQYFGPGTRLLVL.

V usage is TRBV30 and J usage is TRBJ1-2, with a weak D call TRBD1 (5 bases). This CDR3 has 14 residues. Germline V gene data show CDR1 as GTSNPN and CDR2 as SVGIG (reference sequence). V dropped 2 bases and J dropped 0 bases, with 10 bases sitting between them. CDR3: CAWSFETANYGYTF. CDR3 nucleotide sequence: TGTGCCTGGAGTTTCGAGACAGCTAACTATGGCTACACCTTC.

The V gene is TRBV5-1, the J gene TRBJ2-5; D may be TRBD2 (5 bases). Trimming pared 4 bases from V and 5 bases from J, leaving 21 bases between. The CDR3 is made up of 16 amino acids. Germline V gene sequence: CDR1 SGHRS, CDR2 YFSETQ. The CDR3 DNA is TGCGCCAGCAGCCAAGTTCTGGACTCCCACGGGGAGACCCAGTACTTC. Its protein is CASSQVLDSHGETQYF.

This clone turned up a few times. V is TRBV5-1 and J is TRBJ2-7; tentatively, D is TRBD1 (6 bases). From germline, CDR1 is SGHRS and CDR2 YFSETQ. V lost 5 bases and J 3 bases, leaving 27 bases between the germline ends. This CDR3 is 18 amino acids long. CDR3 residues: CASSPLIISRDTNYEQYF. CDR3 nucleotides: TGCGCCAGCAGTCCTCTGATAATCTCCCGGGACACGAACTACGAGCAGTACTTC.

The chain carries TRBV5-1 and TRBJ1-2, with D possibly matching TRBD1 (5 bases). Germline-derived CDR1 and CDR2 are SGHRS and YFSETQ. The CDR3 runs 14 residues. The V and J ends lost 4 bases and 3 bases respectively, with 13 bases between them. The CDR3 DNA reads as TGCGCCAGCAGCAAAACCGGGACGGACTATGGCTACACCTTC. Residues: CASSKTGTDYGYTF. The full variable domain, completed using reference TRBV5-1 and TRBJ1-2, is KAGVTQTPRYLIKTRGQQVTLSCSPISGHRSVSWYQQTPGQGLQFLFEYFSETQRNKGNFPGRFSGRQFSNSRSEMNVSTLELGDSALYLCASSKTGTDYGYTFGSGTRLTVV.

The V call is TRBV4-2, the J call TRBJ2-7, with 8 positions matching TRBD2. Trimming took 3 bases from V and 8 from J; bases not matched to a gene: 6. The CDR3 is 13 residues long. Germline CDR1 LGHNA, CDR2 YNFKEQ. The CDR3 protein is CASSHPREGQQYF. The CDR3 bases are TGTGCCAGCAGCCACCCCCGGGAGGGCCAGCAGTACTTC.

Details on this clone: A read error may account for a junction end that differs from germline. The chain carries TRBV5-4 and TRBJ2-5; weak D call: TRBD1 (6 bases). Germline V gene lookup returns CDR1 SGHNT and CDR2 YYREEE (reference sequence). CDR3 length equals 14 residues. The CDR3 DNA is TGTGCCAGCAGCTTGGTCGGACAGCAAGAGAGCCAGTACTTC. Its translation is CASSLVGQQESQYF.

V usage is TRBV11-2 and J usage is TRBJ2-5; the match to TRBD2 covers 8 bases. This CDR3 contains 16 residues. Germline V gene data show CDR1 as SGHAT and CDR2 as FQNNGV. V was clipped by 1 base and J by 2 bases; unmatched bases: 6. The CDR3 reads CASSLAPTSGQETQYF. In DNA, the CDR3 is TGTGCCAGCAGCTTAGCCCCCACTAGCGGTCAAGAGACCCAGTACTTC.

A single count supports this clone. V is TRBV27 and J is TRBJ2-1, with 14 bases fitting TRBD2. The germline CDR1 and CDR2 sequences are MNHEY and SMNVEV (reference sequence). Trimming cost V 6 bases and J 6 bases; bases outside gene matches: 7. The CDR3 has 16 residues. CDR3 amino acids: CASSRLAGGLGNEQFF. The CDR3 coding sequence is TGTGCCAGCAGCCGACTAGCGGGGGGGCTCGGCAATGAGCAGTTCTTC.

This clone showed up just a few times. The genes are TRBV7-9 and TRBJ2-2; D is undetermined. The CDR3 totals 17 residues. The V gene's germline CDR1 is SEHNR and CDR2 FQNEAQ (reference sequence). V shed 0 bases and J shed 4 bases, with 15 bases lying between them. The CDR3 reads CASSLARGFVGTGELFF. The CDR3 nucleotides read TGTGCCAGCAGCTTAGCGCGCGGCTTCGTGGGCACCGGGGAGCTGTTTTTT.